This T cell receptor (beta chain) was recovered during a study of CD8 T cells in Susac syndrome. Study results and caveats: Clonal expansion was not observed in the Susac syndrome CD4+ T cell repertoires.

To note about this clonotype: Its antigen is still unknown.

When the RNA was reverse transcribed, random hexamers were used with an input of roughly 0.45 to 1 ug. Coverage of TCR beta CDR3 amplification by immunoSEQ multiplex PCR extended to 54 Vbeta and 13 Jbeta. Each CDR3 protein is one row after TCRdb ran MiXCR on the immunoSEQ multiplex PCR reads. The top ten hold less than 0.16% of the sample, which has 67,000 or so distinct CDR3 sequences, 85% to 95% seen once. The recently defined diagnostic criteria for definite or probable disease were met by the Susac syndrome patients. V was pared by 1 base and J by 5 bases, with 20 bases between. Germline CDR1 MGHRA, CDR2 YSYEKL. The CDR3 is 17 amino acids.

The sequencing sample was made of CD4+ T cells from PBMCs. The clonotype comes from a human donor with Susac syndrome. V is TRBV4-1 and J is TRBJ1-1, with D uncertain. CDR3 sequence (DNA): TGCGCCAGCAGCCAAGCCGACCGGGCCCCCGAGTGGACTGAAGCTTTCTTT. Translating it yields CASSQADRAPEWTEAFF.